One TCR beta chain is described in this entry. Per germline, CDR1 MNHEY and CDR2 SMNVEV (reference sequence). Trimming took 8 bases from V and 0 from J, leaving 11 bases between them. The CDR3 is 14 amino acids. This sample was taken from a study of blood T cell repertoires in COVID-19. The overall study: The United States, Italy and Spain supplied acute and convalescent COVID-19 samples.

Measured with immunoSEQ multiplex PCR; TCRdb has only the in-frame clones, and not every one. The repertoire consists of about 83,000 clones, with around 86% occurring once and the leading ten covering around 7.8%. The sequence came from a man aged 50 to 60 with active COVID-19. The sample consisted of peripheral blood. V gene TRBV27 combines with J gene TRBJ1-3, with D tentatively TRBD1 (5 bases). The CDR3 is CASGSRVSGNTIYF. CDR3 in DNA: TGTGCCAGCGGAAGCAGGGTCTCTGGAAACACCATATATTTT.